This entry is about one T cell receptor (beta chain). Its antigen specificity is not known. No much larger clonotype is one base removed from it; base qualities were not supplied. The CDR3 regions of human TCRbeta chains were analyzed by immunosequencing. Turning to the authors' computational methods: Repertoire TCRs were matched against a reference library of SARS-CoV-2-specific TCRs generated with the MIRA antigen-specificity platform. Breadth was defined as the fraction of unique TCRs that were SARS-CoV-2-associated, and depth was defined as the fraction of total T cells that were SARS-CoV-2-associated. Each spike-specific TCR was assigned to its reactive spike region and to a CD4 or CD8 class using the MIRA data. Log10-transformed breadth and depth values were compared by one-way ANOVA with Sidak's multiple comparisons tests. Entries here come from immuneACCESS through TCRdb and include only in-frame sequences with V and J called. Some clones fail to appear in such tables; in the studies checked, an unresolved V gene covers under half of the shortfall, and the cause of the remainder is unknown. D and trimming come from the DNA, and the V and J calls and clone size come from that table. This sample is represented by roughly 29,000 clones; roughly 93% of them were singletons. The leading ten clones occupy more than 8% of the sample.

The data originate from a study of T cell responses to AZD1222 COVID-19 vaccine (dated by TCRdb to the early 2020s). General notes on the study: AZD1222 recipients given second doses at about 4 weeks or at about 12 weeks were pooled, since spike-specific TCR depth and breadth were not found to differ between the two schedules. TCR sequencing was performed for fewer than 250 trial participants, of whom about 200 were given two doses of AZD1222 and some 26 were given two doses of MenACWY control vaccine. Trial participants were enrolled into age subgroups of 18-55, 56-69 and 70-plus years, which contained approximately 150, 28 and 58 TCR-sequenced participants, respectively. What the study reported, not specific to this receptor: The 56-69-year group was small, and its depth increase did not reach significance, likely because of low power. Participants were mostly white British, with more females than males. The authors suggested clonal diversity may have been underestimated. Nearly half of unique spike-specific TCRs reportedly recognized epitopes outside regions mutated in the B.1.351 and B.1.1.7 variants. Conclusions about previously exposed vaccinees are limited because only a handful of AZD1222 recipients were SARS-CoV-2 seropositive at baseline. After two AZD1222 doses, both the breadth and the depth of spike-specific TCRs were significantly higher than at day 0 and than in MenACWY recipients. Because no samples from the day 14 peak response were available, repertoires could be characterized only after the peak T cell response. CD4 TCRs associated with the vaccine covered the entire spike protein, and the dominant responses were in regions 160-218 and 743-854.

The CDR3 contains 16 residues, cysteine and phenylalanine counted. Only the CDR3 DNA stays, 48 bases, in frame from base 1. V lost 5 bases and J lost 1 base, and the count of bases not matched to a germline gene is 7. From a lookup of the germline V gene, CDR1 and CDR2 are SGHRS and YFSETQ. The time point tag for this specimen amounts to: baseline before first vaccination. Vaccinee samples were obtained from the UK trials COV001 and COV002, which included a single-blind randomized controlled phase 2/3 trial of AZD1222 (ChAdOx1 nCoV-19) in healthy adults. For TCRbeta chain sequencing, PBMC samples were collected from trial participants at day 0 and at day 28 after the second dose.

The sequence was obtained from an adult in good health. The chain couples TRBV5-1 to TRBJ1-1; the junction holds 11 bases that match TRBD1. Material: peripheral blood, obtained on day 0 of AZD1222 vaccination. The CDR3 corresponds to CASRPGQGARNTEAFF. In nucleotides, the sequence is TGCGCCAGCAGACCAGGACAGGGGGCAAGGAACACTGAAGCTTTCTTT.